A single sample is the source of the 31 T cell receptor beta chains below, sequenced in a study of T cell responses to AZD1222 COVID-19 vaccine (dated by TCRdb to the early 2020s). The time point label on this specimen signifies: baseline before first vaccination. The intended sense of this specimen's treatment or condition label: meningococcal conjugate vaccine given as trial control. The library was made by the immunoSEQ multiplex PCR assay. The source is immuneACCESS, and TCRdb retained only in-frame sequences with V and J called. Part of the clones is not carried over; for the studies checked, unresolved V genes explain less than half of this, and the remainder is unexplained. The sample yields 120,000 to 150,000 clones; 80% to 85% were counted once. The top ten clonotypes cover roughly 4.5% of the sample. The source material was peripheral blood, sampled on day 0 of MenACWY control vaccination. All receptors come from an adult in good health.

The chain employs TRBV2 and TRBJ2-2; possibly TRBD2 for D (5 bases). The CDR3 covers 13 residues. Looked up from germline, CDR1 is SNHLY and CDR2 is FYNNEI. The V end lost 3 bases, the J end lost 5 bases, and 7 bases lay between the germline ends. The chain's CDR3 is CASSDRGTGELFF. The CDR3 coding sequence is TGTGCCAGCAGTGATCGGGGAACCGGGGAGCTGTTTTTT.

The chain combines TRBV3-1 (or the pseudogene TRBV3-2) with TRBJ2-5, with TRBD2 matching over 11 bases. The CDR3 extends over 16 amino acids. After removal of 4 bases from V and 0 bases from J, the junction contained 4 bases not matched to a gene. The germline V gene has CDR1 LGHDT and CDR2 YNNKEL (reference sequence). CDR3 in amino acids: CASSPSSGGYQETQYF. CDR3 sequence (DNA): TGTGCCAGCAGCCCATCTAGCGGGGGGTACCAAGAGACCCAGTACTTC.

V gene TRBV2 combines with J gene TRBJ1-5, with 7 nucleotides matching TRBD1. V was clipped by 5 bases and J by 2 bases; unmatched bases: 3. CDR3 length: 14 residues. Germline V gives CDR1 SNHLY, CDR2 FYNNEI. This CDR3 reads CASSRTGGNQPQHF. The DNA for the CDR3 is TGTGCCAGCAGTCGAACAGGGGGCAATCAGCCCCAGCATTTT.

V and J are TRBV18 and TRBJ2-3, with D uncertain. Between the trimmed V and J ends, which lost 4 bases and 6 bases, there was a span of 17 bases. Germline CDR1 is KGHSH and CDR2 is LQKENI. This CDR3 is 15 amino acids long. The CDR3 nucleotides read TGTGCCAGCTCACGTTTAGGGCAGGCAGCGGATACGCAGTATTTT. As protein: CASSRLGQAADTQYF.

The rearrangement uses TRBV6-5 and TRBJ2-3, with D possibly being TRBD2 (6 bases). V was pared by 2 bases and J by 6 bases, with 9 bases between. Germline V gene lookup returns CDR1 MNHEY and CDR2 SVGAGI. The length of the CDR3 is 13 residues. This chain's CDR3 is CASSYPRGDTQYF. CDR3 DNA: TGTGCCAGCAGTTACCCCCGGGGGGATACGCAGTATTTT.

The chain links TRBV5-4 to TRBJ2-4; D remains ambiguous. The ends were cut back, 4 bases at V and 6 bases at J, with 8 bases in the middle. Germline CDR1 reads SGHNT; CDR2 reads YYREEE (reference sequence). This CDR3 has 12 amino acids. The CDR3 region is CASSGRTNIQYF. CDR3 DNA: TGTGCCAGCAGCGGAAGGACAAACATTCAGTACTTC.

The rearrangement uses TRBV23-1 and TRBJ1-2; 11 nucleotides align to TRBD1. TRBV23-1 is recorded as an ORF, its role being uncertain. The CDR3 contains 15 residues. V shed 4 bases, J shed 4 bases, and the junction held 5 bases outside the gene matches. The CDR3 DNA is TGCGCCAGCAGTCCAGGGGGACAGGGGGTCTATGGCTACACCTTC. Residues: CASSPGGQGVYGYTF.

The gene calls are TRBV9 and TRBJ1-1, with a possible D match to TRBD1 (5 bases). Germline V gene data show CDR1 as SGDLS and CDR2 as YYNGEE. The CDR3 consists of 14 residues. Trimming took 4 bases from V and 5 from J, leaving 15 bases between them. The CDR3 here is CASSQDTAGTEAFF. DNA for the CDR3: TGTGCCAGCAGCCAGGACACGGCAGGGACTGAAGCTTTCTTT.

This rearrangement joins TRBV14 to TRBJ2-7, with 9 bases lining up with TRBD1. Germline trimming cut 4 bases from V and 3 bases from J; bases unmatched to any gene: 7. Germline-derived CDR1 and CDR2 are SGHDN and FVKESK. The CDR3 runs to 15 residues. For the CDR3, the DNA is TGTGCCAGCAGCCTAACGACAGGGGGGGGCTACGAGCAGTACGTC. It specifies CASSLTTGGGYEQYV.

CDR3 coding DNA: TGTGCCAGCAGCTTATCTCAACTGCGGGAGCAGTACTTC. Translating gives CASSLSQLREQYF. This rearrangement joins TRBV5-4 to TRBJ2-7; D uncertain. Per the germline V gene, CDR1 is SGHNT and CDR2 is YYREEE (reference sequence). This CDR3 region has 13 residues. V was trimmed by 2 bases and J by 7 bases, leaving 13 bases between them.

The rearrangement uses TRBV5-4 and TRBJ2-5; 8 nucleotides agree with TRBD1. The CDR3 runs to 15 residues. The J segment lost 5 bases and the V segment lost 4 bases, leaving 10 bases of the junction unmatched. The germline gives CDR1 SGHNT, CDR2 YYREEE (reference sequence). CDR3 protein: CASSPTGAHKETQYF. The CDR3 DNA is TGTGCCAGCAGCCCGACAGGGGCTCACAAGGAGACCCAGTACTTC.

The chain recombines TRBV6-5 with TRBJ2-1; either TRBD1 or TRBD2 may supply D (7 bases each). There are 15 residues in the CDR3. Germline CDR1 MNHEY, CDR2 SVGAGI. Trimming shortened V by 10 bases and J by 5 bases, and 21 bases separated the two germline ends. The CDR3 spells CATGGGIGPNNEQFF. The CDR3, as DNA: TGTGCCACAGGGGGGGGGATTGGGCCGAACAATGAGCAGTTCTTC.

V usage is TRBV23-1 and J usage is TRBJ2-7; D not certain. TRBV23-1 is an open reading frame, and its role is uncertain. The CDR3 consists of 14 residues. The germline V and J ends were trimmed by 3 bases and 1 base, with 10 bases remaining between them. CDR3: CASSHPNRSYEQYV. As DNA, the CDR3 is TGCGCCAGCAGTCATCCAAACAGATCCTACGAGCAGTACGTC.

The gene calls are TRBV9 and TRBJ2-1; D may be TRBD1 or TRBD2 (5 bases each). V was cut by 3 bases and J by 1 base, with 14 bases left in between. The CDR3 runs to 16 residues. Per germline, CDR1 SGDLS and CDR2 YYNGEE. In DNA form, the CDR3 reads TGTGCCAGCAGCGCGGGACCCTCGCGGTCCTACAATGAGCAGTTCTTC. It encodes CASSAGPSRSYNEQFF. The whole variable domain, remainder taken from reference TRBV9 and TRBJ2-1, is DSGVTQTPKHLITATGQRVTLRCSPRSGDLSVYWYQQSLDQGLQFLIQYYNGEERAKGNILERFSAQQFPDLHSELNLSSLELGDSALYFCASSAGPSRSYNEQFFGPGTRLTVL.

The V gene is TRBV10-3, the J gene TRBJ1-3, with a weak D call TRBD1 (6 bases). V lost 10 bases and J lost 7, with 20 bases in between. CDR3 length: 14 residues. Per the germline V gene, CDR1 is ENHRY and CDR2 is SYGVKD. The CDR3 here is CATEVAGAPNTIYF. The CDR3 bases are TGTGCCACCGAAGTTGCGGGGGCCCCCAACACCATATATTTT.

The chain joins TRBV5-6 to TRBJ1-2; TRBD1 might be the D (5 bases). Germline V gene sequence: CDR1 SGHDT, CDR2 YYEEEE. The CDR3 has 15 amino acids. Between the trimmed V and J ends, which lost 1 base and 8 bases, there was a span of 18 bases. The CDR3 DNA sequence: TGTGCCAGCAGCTTGCGTGGGGCCTGGGGAAGGGGCTACACCTTC. Amino acids: CASSLRGAWGRGYTF.

CDR3 sequence: CASSSSGEGYNEQFF. CDR3 nucleotides: TGTGCCAGCAGCTCTAGCGGGGAAGGCTACAATGAGCAGTTCTTC. The J gene is TRBJ2-1, the V gene TRBV9, with 9 bases that match TRBD2. J was trimmed by 3 bases and V by 4 bases; bases with no gene match: 5. This CDR3 has 15 amino acids. From germline, CDR1 is SGDLS and CDR2 YYNGEE.

The genes are TRBV19 and TRBJ1-5; the D gene is possibly TRBD1 (5 bases). The CDR3 is 15 residues long. In germline, CDR1 is LNHDA, CDR2 SQIVND (reference sequence). Trimming stripped 4 bases from V and 9 bases from J, with 19 bases between. The CDR3 sequence: CASSKTGGDGLPQHF. The CDR3 DNA follows: TGTGCCAGTAGTAAAACAGGCGGGGATGGGTTGCCCCAGCATTTT.

The chain couples TRBV6-5 to TRBJ1-2, with D hard to call. The V gene lost 6 bases and the J gene lost 2 bases, with 4 bases spanning the gap. The germline gives CDR1 MNHEY, CDR2 SVGAGI. This CDR3 comprises 11 residues. The CDR3 spells CASRMNYGYTF. CDR3 bases: TGTGCCAGCAGGATGAACTATGGCTACACCTTC.

Remarks on this clone: The same CDR3 arises from other DNA sequences in this sample as well. The V call is TRBV6-1, the J call TRBJ1-3; the D is unclear. V was clipped by 0 bases and J by 0 bases, with 9 bases between them. The CDR3 loop spans 16 amino acids. The germline V gene encodes CDR1 MNHNS and CDR2 SASEGT. The chain's CDR3 is CASSEAPGSSGNTIYF. CDR3 in DNA: TGTGCCAGCAGTGAAGCCCCCGGGAGCTCTGGAAACACCATATATTTT.

This rearrangement joins TRBV5-1 to TRBJ2-2; TRBD1 or TRBD2 may be the D gene (5 bases each). CDR1 SGHRS and CDR2 YFSETQ come from the germline V gene. This CDR3 contains 16 residues. The V end was cut by 5 bases, the J end by 1 base, with 15 bases between. CDR3 region: CASRPLFGGNTGELFF. DNA of the CDR3: TGCGCCAGCAGACCTCTCTTTGGGGGGAACACCGGGGAGCTGTTTTTT.

The chain uses TRBV2 and TRBJ2-7; tentative D call: TRBD1 (6 bases). There are 14 residues in the CDR3. Trimming pared 6 bases from V and 1 base from J, leaving 13 bases between. Germline V gene data show CDR1 as SNHLY and CDR2 as FYNNEI. CDR3: CASRRETGSYEQYF. The CDR3 DNA follows: TGTGCCAGCAGGAGGGAGACAGGATCCTACGAGCAGTACTTC.

The chain joins TRBV7-2 to TRBJ1-5; D is perhaps TRBD1 (6 bases). The CDR3 is made up of 14 amino acids. Trimming took 5 bases from V and 5 from J, leaving 13 bases between them. CDR1 is SGHTA, CDR2 FQGNSA, per germline. The CDR3 DNA sequence: TGTGCCAGCAGCCCCGGGACAAGCTATCAGCCCCAGCATTTT. Its protein is CASSPGTSYQPQHF.

This chain uses TRBV28 with TRBJ1-1; the match to TRBD1 covers 9 bases. Germline assignment: CDR1 MDHEN and CDR2 SYDVKM. Unmatched junction bases numbered 7, after V lost 3 bases and J lost 5 bases. The CDR3 consists of 15 residues. CDR3 nucleotides: TGTGCCAGCAGTTTTAGCAGACAGGGGGGAACTGAAGCTTTCTTT. Translation gives CASSFSRQGGTEAFF.

This chain links TRBV4-1 with TRBJ1-4; D possibly corresponds to TRBD1 (6 bases). Germline V gives CDR1 MGHRA, CDR2 YSYEKL. V dropped 3 bases and J dropped 13 bases, with 15 bases sitting between them. The CDR3 has 13 residues. CDR3 DNA: TGCGCCAGCAGCCAGTTGCAGGGGAACGGACTGTTTTTT. Translated, it gives CASSQLQGNGLFF.

The genes are TRBV29-1 and TRBJ2-3, with D unclear. The CDR3 loop spans 13 amino acids. V was cut by 7 bases and J by 0 bases, with 11 bases left in between. Germline loops: CDR1 SQVTM, CDR2 ANQGSEA. The CDR3 sequence is CSGSTLSTDTQYF. The CDR3 nucleotides are TGCAGCGGTTCTACCCTTAGCACAGATACGCAGTATTTT.

This clone is classed as medium-sized. This rearrangement joins TRBV10-1 to TRBJ2-7; 8 bases are a match to TRBD1. This CDR3 has 12 amino acids. The J segment lost 6 bases and the V segment lost 2 bases, leaving 0 bases of the junction unmatched. From germline, CDR1 is WNHNN and CDR2 SYGVQD (reference sequence). In DNA, the CDR3 is TGCGCCAGCAGTGAGACAGGGGGCGAGCAGTACTTC. It is translated as CASSETGGEQYF.

The CDR3 bases are TGTGCCAGCAGCTTATATGCGGGAGCGGGGGTCAATGAGCAGTTCTTC. This translates into CASSLYAGAGVNEQFF. The chain couples TRBV7-6 to TRBJ2-1; TRBD2 matches at 8 bases. Germline V gives CDR1 SGHVS, CDR2 FNYEAQ. This CDR3 comprises 16 residues. Trimming at V came to 2 bases and at J to 6 bases, leaving 9 bases not matched to a gene. Combining the CDR3 with reference TRBV7-6 and TRBJ2-1 gives the whole variable domain GAGVSQSPRYKVTKRGQDVALRCDPISGHVSLYWYRQALGQGPEFLTYFNYEAQQDKSGLPNDRFSAERPEGSISTLTIQRTEQRDSAMYRCASSLYAGAGVNEQFFGPGTRLTVL.

This sequence joins TRBV11-3 and TRBJ1-1; D unresolved. V shed 4 bases and J shed 5 bases, with 20 bases lying between them. The germline V gene encodes CDR1 SGHNT and CDR2 YENEEA. There are 16 residues in the CDR3. This CDR3 is CASSSQGAGSGTEAFF. The CDR3 nucleotides are TGTGCCAGCAGCTCCCAAGGAGCGGGTTCAGGAACTGAAGCTTTCTTT.

The chain joins TRBV20-1 to TRBJ1-6; the D is unclear. V dropped 1 base and J dropped 12 bases, with 4 bases sitting between them. CDR3 length: 10 residues. Germline values: CDR1 DFQATT, CDR2 SNEGSKA (reference sequence). The chain's CDR3 is CSARGGPLHF. The CDR3 DNA is TGCAGTGCTAGAGGGGGACCCCTCCACTTT.

The genes are TRBV5-1 and TRBJ1-1; tentative D call: TRBD1 (6 bases). The CDR3 contains 16 residues. V was pared by 4 bases and J by 0 bases, with 16 bases between. Germline CDR1 and CDR2: SGHRS and YFSETQ. The CDR3 DNA reads TGCGCCAGCAGCCTACTTTCGACAGGTCTGAACACTGAAGCTTTCTTT. Protein: CASSLLSTGLNTEAFF. Full variable domain (outside the CDR3, taken from reference TRBV5-1 and TRBJ1-1): KAGVTQTPRYLIKTRGQQVTLSCSPISGHRSVSWYQQTPGQGLQFLFEYFSETQRNKGNFPGRFSGRQFSNSRSEMNVSTLELGDSALYLCASSLLSTGLNTEAFFGQGTRLTVV.